This T cell receptor (beta chain) appears in the sequencing data of a study of OX40 agonist ivuxolimab in advanced cancers. Study results and caveats: Some nonresponders additionally presented with little normalized T-cell clonal expansion.

Sequencing was performed with immunoSEQ multiplex PCR; in TCRdb, only in-frame clones are kept and a portion is missing. The sample contains tens of thousands of clones, roughly 90% of which appear only once. A remark on this clone: The antigen is unknown.

This CDR3 comprises 14 residues. J was trimmed by 2 bases and V by 4 bases; bases with no gene match: 1. The germline V gene has CDR1 WSHSY and CDR2 SAAADI. The V call is TRBV10-2, the J call TRBJ2-7, with 11 bases lining up with TRBD2. The specimen comprised CD4+ or CD8+ T cells sorted from blood, sampled in a trial of the OX40 agonist ivuxolimab. The sequence was obtained from an adult with an advanced solid tumor such as melanoma, head and neck, liver or kidney cancer. CDR3 in amino acids: CASSATSGAYEQYF. DNA for the CDR3: TGCGCCAGCAGTGCGACTAGCGGGGCCTACGAGCAGTACTTC.